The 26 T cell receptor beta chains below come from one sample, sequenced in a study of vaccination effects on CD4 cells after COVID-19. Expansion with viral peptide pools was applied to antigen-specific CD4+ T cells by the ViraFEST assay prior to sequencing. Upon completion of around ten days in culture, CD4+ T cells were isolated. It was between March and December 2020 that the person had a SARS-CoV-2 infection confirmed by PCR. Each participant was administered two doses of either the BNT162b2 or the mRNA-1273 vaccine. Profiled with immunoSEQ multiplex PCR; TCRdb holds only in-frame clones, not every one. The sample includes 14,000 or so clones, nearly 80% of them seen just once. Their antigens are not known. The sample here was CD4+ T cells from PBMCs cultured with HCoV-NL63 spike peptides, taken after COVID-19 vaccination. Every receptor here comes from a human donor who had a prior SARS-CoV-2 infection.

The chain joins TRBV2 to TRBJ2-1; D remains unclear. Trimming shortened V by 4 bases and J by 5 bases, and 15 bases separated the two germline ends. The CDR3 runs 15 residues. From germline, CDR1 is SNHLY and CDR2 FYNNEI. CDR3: CASSGGSGFDNEQFF. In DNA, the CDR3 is TGTGCCAGCAGTGGCGGTTCCGGGTTCGACAATGAGCAGTTCTTC.

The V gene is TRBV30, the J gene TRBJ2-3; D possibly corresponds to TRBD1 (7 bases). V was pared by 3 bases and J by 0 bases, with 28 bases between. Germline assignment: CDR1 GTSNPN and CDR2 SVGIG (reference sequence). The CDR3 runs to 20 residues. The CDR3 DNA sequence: TGTGCCTGGAGCCCAAAGGTCATGCAGGGGGGAACCGTCAGCACAGATACGCAGTATTTT. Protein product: CAWSPKVMQGGTVSTDTQYF.

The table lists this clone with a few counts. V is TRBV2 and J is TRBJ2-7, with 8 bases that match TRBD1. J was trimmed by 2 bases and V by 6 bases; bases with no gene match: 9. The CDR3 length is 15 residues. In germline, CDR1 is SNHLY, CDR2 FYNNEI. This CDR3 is CASSANRDRTYEQYF. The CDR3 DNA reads TGTGCCAGCAGCGCAAACCGGGACAGGACCTACGAGCAGTACTTC.

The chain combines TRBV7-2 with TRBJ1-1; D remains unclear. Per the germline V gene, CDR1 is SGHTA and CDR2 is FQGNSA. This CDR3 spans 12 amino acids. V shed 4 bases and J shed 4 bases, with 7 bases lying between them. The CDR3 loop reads CASSWVATEAFF. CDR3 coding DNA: TGTGCCAGCAGCTGGGTGGCCACTGAAGCTTTCTTT.

The CDR3 region is CASSPQTQLGTQYF. The DNA for the CDR3 is TGTGCCAGCTCACCACAGACCCAATTAGGGACCCAGTACTTC. V gene TRBV18 combines with J gene TRBJ2-5, with D uncertain. CDR1 is KGHSH, CDR2 LQKENI, per germline. The CDR3 spans 14 residues. The germline V and J ends were trimmed by 1 base and 7 bases, with 13 bases remaining between them. Full variable domain (missing parts from reference TRBV18 and TRBJ2-5): NAGVMQNPRHLVRRRGQEARLRCSPMKGHSHVYWYRQLPEEGLKFMVYLQKENIIDESGMPKERFSAEFPKEGPSILRIQQVVRGDSAAYFCASSPQTQLGTQYFGPGTRLLVL.

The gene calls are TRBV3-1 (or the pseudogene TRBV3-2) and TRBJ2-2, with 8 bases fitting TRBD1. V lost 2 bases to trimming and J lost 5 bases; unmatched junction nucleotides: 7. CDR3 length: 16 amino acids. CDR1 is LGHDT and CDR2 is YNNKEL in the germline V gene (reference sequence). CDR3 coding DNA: TGTGCCAGCAGCCAACTCGCTCAGGGGGCGACCGGGGAGCTGTTTTTT. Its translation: CASSQLAQGATGELFF.

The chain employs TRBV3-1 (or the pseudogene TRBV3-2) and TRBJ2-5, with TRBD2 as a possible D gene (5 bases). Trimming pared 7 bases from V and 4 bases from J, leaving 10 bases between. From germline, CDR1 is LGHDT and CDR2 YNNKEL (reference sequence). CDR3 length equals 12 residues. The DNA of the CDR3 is TGTGCCAGCAATTCTGAGGGAGAGACCCAGTACTTC. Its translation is CASNSEGETQYF.

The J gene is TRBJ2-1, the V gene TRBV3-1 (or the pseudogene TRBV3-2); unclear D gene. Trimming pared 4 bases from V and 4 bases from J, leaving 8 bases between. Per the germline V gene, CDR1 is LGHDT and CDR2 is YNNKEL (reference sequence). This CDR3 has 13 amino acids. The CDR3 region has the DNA TGTGCCAGCAGCCCGTACTCTTACAATGAGCAGTTCTTC. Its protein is CASSPYSYNEQFF.

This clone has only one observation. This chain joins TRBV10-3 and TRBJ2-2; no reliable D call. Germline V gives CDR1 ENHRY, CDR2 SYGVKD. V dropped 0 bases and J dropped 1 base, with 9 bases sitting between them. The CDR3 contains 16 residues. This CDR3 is CAISESPVLNTGELFF. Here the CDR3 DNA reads TGTGCCATCAGTGAGTCTCCAGTTTTGAACACCGGGGAGCTGTTTTTT.

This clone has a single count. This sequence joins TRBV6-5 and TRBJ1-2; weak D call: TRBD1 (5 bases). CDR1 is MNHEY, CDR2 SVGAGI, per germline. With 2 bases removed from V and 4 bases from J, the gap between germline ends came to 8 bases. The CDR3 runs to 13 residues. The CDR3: CASSYGGVYGYTF. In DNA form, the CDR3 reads TGTGCCAGCAGTTACGGAGGGGTCTATGGCTACACCTTC.

The CDR3 loop reads CASSRDLVDTQYF. CDR3 DNA sequence: TGCGCCAGCAGCCGGGACCTGGTGGATACGCAGTATTTT. The V and J genes are TRBV5-1 and TRBJ2-3, with D perhaps matching TRBD1 or TRBD2 (5 bases each). V was cut by 4 bases and J by 6 bases, with 12 bases left in between. The length of the CDR3 is 13 residues. Germline assignment: CDR1 SGHRS and CDR2 YFSETQ.

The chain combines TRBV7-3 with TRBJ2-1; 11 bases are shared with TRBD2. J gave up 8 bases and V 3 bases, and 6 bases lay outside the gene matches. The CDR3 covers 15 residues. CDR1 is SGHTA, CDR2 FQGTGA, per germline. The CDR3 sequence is CASSFQTSGVYEQFF. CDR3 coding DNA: TGTGCCAGCAGCTTTCAGACTAGCGGGGTGTATGAGCAGTTCTTC.

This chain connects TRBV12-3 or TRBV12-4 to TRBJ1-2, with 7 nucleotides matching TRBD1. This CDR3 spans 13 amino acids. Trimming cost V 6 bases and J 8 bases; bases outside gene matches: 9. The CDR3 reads CASRETGSLGYTF. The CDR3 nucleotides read TGTGCCAGCAGGGAGACAGGGAGCCTCGGCTACACCTTC.

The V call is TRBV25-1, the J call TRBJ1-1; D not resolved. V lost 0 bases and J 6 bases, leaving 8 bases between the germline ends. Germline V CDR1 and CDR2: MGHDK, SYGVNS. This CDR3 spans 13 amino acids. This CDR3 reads CASSEYEVPEAFF. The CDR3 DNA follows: TGTGCCAGCAGTGAATACGAGGTGCCTGAAGCTTTCTTT.

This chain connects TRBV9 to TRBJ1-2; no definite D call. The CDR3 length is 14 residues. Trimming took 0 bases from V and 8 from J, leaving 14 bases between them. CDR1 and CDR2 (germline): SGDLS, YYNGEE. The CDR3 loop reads CASSVDVGEGGYTF. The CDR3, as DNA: TGTGCCAGCAGCGTAGATGTCGGGGAGGGCGGCTACACCTTC.

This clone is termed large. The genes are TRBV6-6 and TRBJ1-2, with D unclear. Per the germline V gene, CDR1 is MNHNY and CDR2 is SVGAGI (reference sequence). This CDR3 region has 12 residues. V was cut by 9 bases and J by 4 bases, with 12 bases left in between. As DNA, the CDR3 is TGTGCCAGTTCCTTTGGTGTCTATGGCTACACCTTC. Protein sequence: CASSFGVYGYTF.

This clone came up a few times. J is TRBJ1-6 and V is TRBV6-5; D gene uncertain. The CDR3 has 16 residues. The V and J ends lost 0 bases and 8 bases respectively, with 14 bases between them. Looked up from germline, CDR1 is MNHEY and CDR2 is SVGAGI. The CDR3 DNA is TGTGCCAGCAGTTACTCGAGTTTGGGGATAGATTCACCCCTCCACTTT. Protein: CASSYSSLGIDSPLHF.

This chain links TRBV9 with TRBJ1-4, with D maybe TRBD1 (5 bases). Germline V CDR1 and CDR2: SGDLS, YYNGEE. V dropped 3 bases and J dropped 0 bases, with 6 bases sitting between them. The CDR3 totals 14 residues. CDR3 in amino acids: CASSAGATNEKLFF. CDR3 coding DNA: TGTGCCAGCAGCGCGGGGGCAACTAATGAAAAACTGTTTTTT.

Written as DNA, the CDR3 is TGTGCCAGCAGCTTACGGTGGGGCGGCGGCGAAACCCAAGAGACCCAGTACTTC. It translates to CASSLRWGGGETQETQYF. V gene TRBV7-9 combines with J gene TRBJ2-5, with D tentatively TRBD1 (5 bases). Germline V gene lookup returns CDR1 SEHNR and CDR2 FQNEAQ (reference sequence). The CDR3 extends over 18 amino acids. Trimming removed 2 bases at V and 1 base at J, with 20 bases between.

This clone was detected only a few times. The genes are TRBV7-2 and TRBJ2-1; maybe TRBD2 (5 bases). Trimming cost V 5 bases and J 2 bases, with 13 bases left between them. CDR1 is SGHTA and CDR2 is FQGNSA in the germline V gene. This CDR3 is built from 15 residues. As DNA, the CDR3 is TGTGCCAGCAGCCTCGACTATACCACCTACAATGAGCAGTTCTTC. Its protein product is CASSLDYTTYNEQFF.

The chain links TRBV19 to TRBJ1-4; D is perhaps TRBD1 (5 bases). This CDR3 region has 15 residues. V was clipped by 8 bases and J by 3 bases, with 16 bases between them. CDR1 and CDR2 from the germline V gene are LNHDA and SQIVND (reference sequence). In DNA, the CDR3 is TGTGCCAGTGGGGCAGGGTGGACGGCTAATGAAAAACTGTTTTTT. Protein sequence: CASGAGWTANEKLFF.

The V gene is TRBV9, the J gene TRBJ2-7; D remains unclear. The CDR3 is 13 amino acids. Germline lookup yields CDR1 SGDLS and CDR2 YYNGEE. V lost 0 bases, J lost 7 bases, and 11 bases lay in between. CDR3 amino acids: CASSVALGEEQYF. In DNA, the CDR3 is TGTGCCAGCAGCGTAGCTCTTGGGGAAGAGCAGTACTTC.

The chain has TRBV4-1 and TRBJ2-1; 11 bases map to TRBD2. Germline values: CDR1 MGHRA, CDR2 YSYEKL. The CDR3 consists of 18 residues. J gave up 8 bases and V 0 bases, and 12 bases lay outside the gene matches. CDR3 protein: CASSQDLLTSGTTDEQFF. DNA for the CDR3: TGCGCCAGCAGCCAAGATCTCCTGACTAGCGGGACAACCGATGAGCAGTTCTTC.

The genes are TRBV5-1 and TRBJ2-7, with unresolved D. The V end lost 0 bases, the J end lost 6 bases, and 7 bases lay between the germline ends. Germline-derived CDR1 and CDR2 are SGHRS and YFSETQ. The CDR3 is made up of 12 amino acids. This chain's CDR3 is CASSLEGSEQYF. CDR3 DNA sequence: TGCGCCAGCAGCTTGGAAGGATCCGAGCAGTACTTC. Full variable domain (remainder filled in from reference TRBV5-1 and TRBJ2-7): KAGVTQTPRYLIKTRGQQVTLSCSPISGHRSVSWYQQTPGQGLQFLFEYFSETQRNKGNFPGRFSGRQFSNSRSEMNVSTLELGDSALYLCASSLEGSEQYFGPGTRLTVT.

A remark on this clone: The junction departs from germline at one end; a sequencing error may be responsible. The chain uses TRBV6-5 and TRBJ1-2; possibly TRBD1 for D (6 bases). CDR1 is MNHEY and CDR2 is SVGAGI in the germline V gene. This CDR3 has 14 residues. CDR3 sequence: CASRYYRVGYGYTF. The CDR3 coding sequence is TGTGCCAGCAGATACTACAGGGTGGGCTATGGCTACACCTTC.

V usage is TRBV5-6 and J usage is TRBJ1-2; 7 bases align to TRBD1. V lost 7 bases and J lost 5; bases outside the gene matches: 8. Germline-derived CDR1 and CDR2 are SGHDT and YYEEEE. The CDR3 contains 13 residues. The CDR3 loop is CASLREGAYGYTF. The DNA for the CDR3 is TGTGCCAGCCTCAGGGAGGGGGCATATGGCTACACCTTC.